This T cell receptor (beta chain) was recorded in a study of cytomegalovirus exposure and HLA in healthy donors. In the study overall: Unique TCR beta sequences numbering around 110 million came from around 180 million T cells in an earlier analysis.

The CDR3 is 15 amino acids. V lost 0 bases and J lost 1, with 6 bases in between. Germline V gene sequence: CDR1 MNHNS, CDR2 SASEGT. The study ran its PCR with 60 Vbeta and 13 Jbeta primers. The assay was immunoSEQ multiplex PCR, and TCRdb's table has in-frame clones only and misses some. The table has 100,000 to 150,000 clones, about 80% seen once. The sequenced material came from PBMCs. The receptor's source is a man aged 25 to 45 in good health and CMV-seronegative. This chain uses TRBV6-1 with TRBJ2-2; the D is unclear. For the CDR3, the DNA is TGTGCCAGCAGTGAAGCGACTCAGAACACCGGGGAGCTGTTTTTT. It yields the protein CASSEATQNTGELFF.